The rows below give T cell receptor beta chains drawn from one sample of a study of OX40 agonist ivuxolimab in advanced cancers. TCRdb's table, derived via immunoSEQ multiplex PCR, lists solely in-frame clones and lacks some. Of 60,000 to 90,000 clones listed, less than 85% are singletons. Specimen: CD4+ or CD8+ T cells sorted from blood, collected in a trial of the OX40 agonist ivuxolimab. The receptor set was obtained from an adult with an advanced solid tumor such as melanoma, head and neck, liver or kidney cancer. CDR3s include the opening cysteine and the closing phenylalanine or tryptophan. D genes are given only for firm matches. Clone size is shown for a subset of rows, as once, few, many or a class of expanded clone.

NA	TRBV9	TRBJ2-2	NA	CASSVVEGGELFF	TGTGCCAGCAGCGTAGTAGAAGGCGGGGAGCTGTTTTTT
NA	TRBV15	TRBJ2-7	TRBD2	CATSSGRAYEQYF	TGTGCCACCAGCAGCGGGAGGGCCTACGAGCAGTACTTC
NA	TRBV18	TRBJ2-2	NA	CASSPRVGNTGELFF	TGTGCCAGCTCACCACGGGTGGGGAACACCGGGGAGCTGTTTTTT
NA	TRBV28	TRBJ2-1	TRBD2	CATGPGGSYNEQFF	TGTGCCACCGGGCCGGGGGGCTCCTACAATGAGCAGTTCTTC
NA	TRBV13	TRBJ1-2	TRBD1	CASSLGLTGGYGYTF	TGTGCCAGCAGCTTAGGCCTAACAGGGGGCTATGGCTACACCTTC
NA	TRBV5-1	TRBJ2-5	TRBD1	CASRLDRQGETQYF	TGCGCCAGCAGACTCGACCGACAGGGAGAGACCCAGTACTTC
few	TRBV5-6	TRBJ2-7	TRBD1	CASSSSTGTGLSEQYF	TGTGCCAGCAGCTCCTCAACCGGGACAGGGTTAAGCGAGCAGTACTTC
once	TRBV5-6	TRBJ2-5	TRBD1	CASSLSGGSETQYF	TGTGCCAGCAGCTTGTCAGGGGGCTCGGAGACCCAGTACTTC
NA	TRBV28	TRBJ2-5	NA	CASSRGAGGTRETQYF	TGTGCCAGCAGCAGGGGGGCAGGGGGGACGAGAGAGACCCAGTACTTC
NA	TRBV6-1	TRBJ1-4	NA	CASSEPRGRGEKLFF	TGTGCCAGCAGTGAACCAAGGGGTCGGGGTGAAAAACTGTTTTTT
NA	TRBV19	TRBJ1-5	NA	CAVRGPRNQPQHF	TGTGCCGTCCGTGGTCCCAGGAATCAGCCCCAGCATTTT
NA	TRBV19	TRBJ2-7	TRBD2	CASSISGSSYEQYF	TGTGCCAGTAGTATAAGCGGGAGCTCCTACGAGCAGTACTTC
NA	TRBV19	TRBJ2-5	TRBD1	CASSVRTGSKETQYF	TGTGCCAGTAGTGTCCGGACAGGGAGTAAAGAGACCCAGTACTTC
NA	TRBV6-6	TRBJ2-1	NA	CASSPEYNEQFF	TGTGCCAGCAGTCCCGAATACAATGAGCAGTTCTTC
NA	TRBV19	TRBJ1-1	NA	CASRYGGTLNTEAFF	TGTGCCAGTAGGTATGGGGGGACACTCAACACTGAAGCTTTCTTT
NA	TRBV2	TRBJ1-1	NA	CASSDSGRNTEAFF	TGTGCCAGCAGTGACAGCGGCAGGAACACTGAAGCTTTCTTT
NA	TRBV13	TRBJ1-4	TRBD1	CASSTRTGTLFF	TGTGCCAGCAGCACGCGGACAGGGACCCTGTTTTTT